The 28 T cell receptor beta chains in this list originate from one sample, sequenced in a study of Graves' ophthalmopathy and Graves' hyperthyroidism listed by TCRdb under 2018. Instrument used: Illumina HiSeq 2000. For repertoire sequencing, TCR beta CDR3 regions were amplified from RNA transcripts. The first round of RT-PCR was done with HTBI primers and the Qiagen OneStep RT-PCR kit, and was followed by a second round of multiplex PCR, then size selection and purification. TCRdb reprocessed the public reads (quality trimming at Q25 with fastp, clone calling with MiXCR) and kept in-frame beta chains. Rows merge per CDR3 protein into single entries with the most common DNA and genes. The sample table holds about 550,000 distinct CDR3 sequences, of which just under 40% were seen once. Roughly 4.5% of the sample is taken by the ten largest. What was sequenced was peripheral blood or thyroid tissue (not recorded which). Source of these receptors: an adult man with Graves' hyperthyroidism.

The chain carries TRBV3-1 and TRBJ1-2, with 8 bases lining up with TRBD1. The CDR3 totals 15 residues. In germline, CDR1 is LGHDT, CDR2 YNNKEL (reference sequence). Trimming took 0 bases from V and 4 from J; bases not matched to a gene: 4. DNA of the CDR3: TGTGCCAGCAGCCAAGATTGGGACAGGCGCTATGGCTACACCTTC. The encoded protein is CASSQDWDRRYGYTF.

The table lists this clonotype with a few counts. The V gene is TRBV5-6, the J gene TRBJ2-2, with 7 bases aligning to TRBD2. Germline CDR1 reads SGHDT; CDR2 reads YYEEEE. V lost 2 bases, J lost 6 bases, and 7 bases stayed unmatched. The CDR3 is 15 amino acids. DNA for the CDR3: TGTGCCAGCAGCTTCGGAGGTCGGGGGGCCGGGGAGCTGTTTTTT. Translated, it gives CASSFGGRGAGELFF. Full variable domain (outside the CDR3, taken from reference TRBV5-6 and TRBJ2-2): DAGVTQSPTHLIKTRGQQVTLRCSPKSGHDTVSWYQQALGQGPQFIFQYYEEEERQRGNFPDRFSGHQFPNYSSELNVNALLLGDSALYLCASSFGGRGAGELFFGEGSRLTVL.

This clonotype was counted at least ten times. V is TRBV24-1 and J is TRBJ2-2; D not certain. The length of the CDR3 is 13 residues. Germline V gene lookup returns CDR1 KGHDR and CDR2 SFDVKD. Trimming shortened V by 4 bases and J by 0 bases, and 2 bases separated the two germline ends. In DNA, the CDR3 is TGTGCCACCAGTGACCCGAACACCGGGGAGCTGTTTTTT. It specifies CATSDPNTGELFF.

This clonotype showed up just a few times. This sequence joins TRBV2 and TRBJ2-2; possibly TRBD2 for D (6 bases). V dropped 6 bases and J dropped 6 bases, with 11 bases sitting between them. The CDR3 length is 13 residues. The germline gives CDR1 SNHLY, CDR2 FYNNEI. CDR3 region: CASSQGLSGELFF. The CDR3 DNA reads as TGTGCCAGCAGCCAGGGACTCTCCGGGGAGCTGTTTTTT. Using reference TRBV2 and TRBJ2-2 for the parts outside the CDR3, the full variable domain is EPEVTQTPSHQVTQMGQEVILRCVPISNHLYFYWYRQILGQKVEFLVSFYNNEISEKSEIFDDQFSVERPDGSNFTLKIRSTKLEDSAMYFCASSQGLSGELFFGEGSRLTVL.

On this clonotype: A much larger clonotype is one base distant, so this may be a read error. V usage is TRBV6-5 and J usage is TRBJ1-1; D perhaps matches TRBD1 (5 bases). This CDR3 comprises 13 residues. With 3 bases removed from V and 11 bases from J, the gap between germline ends came to 16 bases. Germline-derived CDR1 and CDR2 are MNHEY and SVGAGI. The CDR3 sequence is CASSYGGGGYAFF. In DNA form, the CDR3 reads TGTGCCAGCAGTTATGGGGGGGGAGGTTATGCTTTCTTT.

The J gene is TRBJ1-2, the V gene TRBV2, with TRBD1 identical over 7 bases. The CDR3 covers 13 residues. Germline CDR1 reads SNHLY; CDR2 reads FYNNEI. Trimming took 7 bases from V and 4 from J; bases not matched to a gene: 6. The CDR3 DNA reads as TGTGCCAGCAAAAGGGACAGACTCTATGGCTACACCTTC. Amino acid sequence: CASKRDRLYGYTF.

The chain couples TRBV5-1 to TRBJ1-1; tentative D call: TRBD1 (6 bases). CDR1 and CDR2 (germline): SGHRS, YFSETQ. V shed 0 bases and J shed 1 base, with 16 bases lying between them. This CDR3 contains 17 residues. In nucleotides, the CDR3 is TGCGCCAGCAGCTTGGAATCGGCGGGGGCCCGGAACACTGAAGCTTTCTTT. Amino acids: CASSLESAGARNTEAFF.

Ten or more counts support this clonotype. The V gene is TRBV20-1, the J gene TRBJ2-7; D perhaps matches TRBD1 (5 bases). Germline CDR1 DFQATT, CDR2 SNEGSKA (reference sequence). V lost 5 bases and J lost 3, with 20 bases in between. This CDR3 contains 15 residues. CDR3 coding DNA: TGCAGTGCTGCAAACCAGGGTTCTCAACTCTACGAGCAGTACTTC. This sequence encodes CSAANQGSQLYEQYF.

The CDR3 loop reads CASSIVAGFPHQPQHF. The CDR3 region has the DNA TGTGCCAGCAGTATAGTAGCAGGGTTTCCCCATCAGCCCCAGCATTTT. V and J are TRBV2 and TRBJ1-5; TRBD1 is a possible D gene (5 bases). CDR3 size: 16 residues. Germline loops: CDR1 SNHLY, CDR2 FYNNEI. V was shortened by 5 bases and J by 5 bases, with 19 bases between the two germline ends.

This clonotype was counted once. The chain employs TRBV9 and TRBJ2-1; D is unclear. Germline lookup yields CDR1 SGDLS and CDR2 YYNGEE. The CDR3 is made up of 13 amino acids. Deletions cut 0 bases from V and 9 bases from J, with 10 bases between. Written as DNA, the CDR3 is TGTGCCAGCAGCGTAGTTGGCAGATCTGAGCAGTTCTTC. As protein: CASSVVGRSEQFF. The full variable domain, completed using reference TRBV9 and TRBJ2-1, is DSGVTQTPKHLITATGQRVTLRCSPRSGDLSVYWYQQSLDQGLQFLIQYYNGEERAKGNILERFSAQQFPDLHSELNLSSLELGDSALYFCASSVVGRSEQFFGPGTRLTVL.

The table lists this clonotype with many counts. The gene calls are TRBV10-3 and TRBJ2-7, with 14 bases matching TRBD2. This CDR3 is built from 15 residues. From germline, CDR1 is ENHRY and CDR2 SYGVKD. The V gene end was trimmed by 4 bases and the J gene end by 1 base; junction bases not matched to a gene: 0. CDR3 protein: CAISGLAGGSYEQYF. In nucleotides, the CDR3 is TGTGCCATCAGTGGACTAGCGGGAGGGTCCTACGAGCAGTACTTC.

This clonotype has ten or more counts. The chain combines TRBV10-3 with TRBJ1-2; no clear D. Between the trimmed V and J ends, which lost 2 bases and 5 bases, there was a span of 18 bases. Germline V gene lookup returns CDR1 ENHRY and CDR2 SYGVKD. The CDR3 is 16 amino acids. CDR3 nucleotides: TGTGCCATCAGTGAGGGACGCCATTCCCCTCTTTATGGCTACACCTTC. Its translation is CAISEGRHSPLYGYTF.

V and J are TRBV7-9 and TRBJ2-7, with D possibly matching TRBD1 (6 bases). Deletions cut 5 bases from V and 4 bases from J, with 18 bases between. This CDR3 has 15 residues. Germline CDR1 is SEHNR and CDR2 is FQNEAQ (reference sequence). The CDR3 is CASSVGTGQIYEQYF. The CDR3 bases are TGTGCCAGCAGCGTAGGGACCGGACAGATTTACGAGCAGTACTTC.

The chain couples TRBV19 to TRBJ2-7; 8 positions match TRBD1. This CDR3 comprises 16 residues. Trimming removed 5 bases from V and 0 bases from J; junction bases left unmatched: 9. CDR1 and CDR2 from the germline V gene are LNHDA and SQIVND (reference sequence). The CDR3 protein is CASSPNLQGDSYEQYF. The CDR3 DNA reads as TGTGCCAGTAGTCCCAATTTACAGGGGGACTCCTACGAGCAGTACTTC.

This clonotype has just a few counts. The CDR3 nucleotides read TGTGCCCGCTCACCGACAGGTGGATATGGCTACACCTTC. Its translation: CARSPTGGYGYTF. The genes are TRBV30 and TRBJ1-2; possible D gene TRBD1, 6 bases. Deletions cut 8 bases from V and 5 bases from J, with 18 bases between. This CDR3 contains 13 residues. Germline CDR1 GTSNPN, CDR2 SVGIG (reference sequence).

This chain links TRBV7-8 with TRBJ2-7, with 9 nucleotides matching TRBD1. Germline V CDR1 and CDR2: SGHVS, FQNEAQ. The CDR3 has 16 amino acids. V shed 2 bases and J 1 base; nucleotides not matched to a gene: 6. The CDR3 here is CASSLTGQGRSYEQYF. The CDR3, as DNA: TGTGCCAGCAGCTTAACGGGACAGGGACGGTCCTACGAGCAGTACTTC.

The V gene is TRBV12-3 or TRBV12-4, the J gene TRBJ1-3; D is ambiguous. This CDR3 spans 17 amino acids. V was trimmed by 6 bases and J by 0 bases, leaving 18 bases between them. The CDR3 reads CASSPPRGFHSGNTIYF. The CDR3 DNA reads as TGTGCCAGCAGCCCCCCGAGAGGTTTCCACTCTGGAAACACCATATATTTT.

This chain uses TRBV7-9 with TRBJ2-7, with 9 nucleotides matching TRBD2. This CDR3 spans 15 amino acids. The V segment lost 5 bases and the J segment 3 bases; nucleotides outside the gene matches: 8. Germline-derived CDR1 and CDR2 are SEHNR and FQNEAQ (reference sequence). CDR3 nucleotide sequence: TGTGCCAGCAGCCGCGAGCGGGAGGCCCTCTACGAGCAGTACTTC. As protein: CASSREREALYEQYF.

The chain has TRBV19 and TRBJ1-5; tentatively, D is TRBD1 (5 bases). Trimming shortened V by 3 bases and J by 9 bases, and 15 bases separated the two germline ends. The CDR3 sequence is 14 residues long. The germline gives CDR1 LNHDA, CDR2 SQIVND (reference sequence). The DNA for the CDR3 is TGTGCCAGTAGTATGGGGGGAGCGGGAGGGCCCCAGCATTTT. Protein sequence: CASSMGGAGGPQHF.

The chain has TRBV7-9 and TRBJ1-5; TRBD1 agrees at 12 bases. Germline-derived CDR1 and CDR2 are SEHNR and FQNEAQ (reference sequence). This CDR3 has 15 residues. V shed 9 bases, J shed 14 bases, and the junction held 17 bases outside the gene matches. This chain's CDR3 is CASSNGTGGLAYEHF. The CDR3 DNA reads as TGTGCCAGTAGCAACGGGACAGGGGGCCTAGCCTACGAGCATTTT.

This clonotype was recorded at least ten times. The V and J genes are TRBV10-2 and TRBJ1-6, with a possible D match to TRBD1 (5 bases). Between the trimmed V and J ends, which lost 3 bases and 14 bases, there was a span of 8 bases. The CDR3 spans 11 residues. Germline CDR1 reads WSHSY; CDR2 reads SAAADI. CDR3 in amino acids: CASSDGATLHF. CDR3 bases: TGCGCCAGCAGTGACGGGGCTACCCTCCACTTT.

This chain uses TRBV10-2 with TRBJ2-3; 11 bases are shared with TRBD2. V trimming: 6 bases; J trimming: 2 bases; junction bases outside the gene matches: 4. Germline V gene lookup returns CDR1 WSHSY and CDR2 SAAADI. The CDR3 is 15 residues long. The CDR3 DNA sequence: TGCGCCAGCAGGGAACTAGCGGGGGCCACAGATACGCAGTATTTT. Residues: CASRELAGATDTQYF.

This clonotype was observed a few times. A much larger clone differs by one base, so this may be a read error. V and J are TRBV29-1 and TRBJ1-4; D is uncertain. This CDR3 comprises 12 residues. Trimming stripped 1 base from V and 6 bases from J, with 6 bases between. Germline CDR1 SQVTM, CDR2 ANQGSEA. CDR3 nucleotides: TGCAGCGTTGAAGGCCAGCATGAAAAACTGTTTTTT. Translation: CSVEGQHEKLFF.

In this sample, this clonotype turned up a few times. The chain uses TRBV9 and TRBJ2-2, with TRBD1 as a possible D gene (7 bases). The germline V gene has CDR1 SGDLS and CDR2 YYNGEE. The CDR3 has 19 amino acids. The V end was cut by 0 bases, the J end by 6 bases, with 24 bases between. This CDR3 reads CASSVGRTPGGMYPGELFF. Written as DNA, the CDR3 is TGTGCCAGCAGCGTAGGTCGGACACCAGGGGGGATGTATCCCGGGGAGCTGTTTTTT.

This clonotype was counted ten times or more. V and J are TRBV19 and TRBJ1-2; D uncertain. Germline loops: CDR1 LNHDA, CDR2 SQIVND (reference sequence). The CDR3 is made up of 13 amino acids. The germline V and J ends were trimmed by 6 bases and 2 bases, with 10 bases remaining between them. This CDR3 is CASRFDGNYGYTF. Here the CDR3 DNA reads TGTGCCAGTAGATTCGACGGAAACTATGGCTACACCTTC.

This clonotype was detected ten times or more. The chain uses TRBV12-3 or TRBV12-4 and TRBJ2-7; D is perhaps TRBD2 (5 bases). The CDR3 is 13 residues long. Trimming took off 5 bases at V and 2 bases at J, with 10 bases between the two ends. In DNA form, the CDR3 reads TGTGCCAGCAGTCCTGACGGGACCTACGAGCAGTACTTC. As protein: CASSPDGTYEQYF.

This clonotype was seen only a few times. The rearrangement links TRBV11-2 to TRBJ1-3; D gene uncertain. Trimming took off 0 bases at V and 7 bases at J, with 4 bases between the two ends. CDR1 and CDR2 (germline): SGHAT, FQNNGV. CDR3 size: 12 residues. The CDR3, as DNA: TGTGCCAGCAGCTTAGAGGGGAACACCATATATTTT. Translated: CASSLEGNTIYF.

This clonotype was observed a single time. A much more abundant neighbour one base away suggests this may be a read error. CDR3 nucleotides: TGCAGTGCAAATACCCCTCCGGGCGGGGGGGCTACCCAGTACTTC. This codes for CSANTPPGGGATQYF. The chain uses TRBV20-1 and TRBJ2-5, with 9 nucleotides matching TRBD2. Germline V gives CDR1 DFQATT, CDR2 SNEGSKA (reference sequence). The V gene end was trimmed by 6 bases and the J gene end by 8 bases; junction bases not matched to a gene: 16. The CDR3 loop spans 15 amino acids.